These 27 T cell receptor beta chains were all obtained from the same sample, sequenced in a study of blood T cell repertoires in COVID-19. The data were produced by immunoSEQ multiplex PCR, yet TCRdb's version contains in-frame clones alone and is incomplete. Here the sample spans approximately 120,000 clones, over 70% being singletons. The sample taken for sequencing was peripheral blood. Receptor source: a woman between 45 and 65 years old with acute or convalescent COVID-19.

This clone has just one count. V and J are TRBV11-3 and TRBJ2-1; 11 positions agree with TRBD2. J lost 5 bases, V lost 5 bases, and 5 bases had no gene match. The CDR3 spans 15 residues. Per the germline V gene, CDR1 is SGHNT and CDR2 is YENEEA. The CDR3 bases are TGTGCCAGCAGCCTCGGGACTAGCGGTAACAATGAGCAGTTCTTC. It is translated as CASSLGTSGNNEQFF.

This chain uses TRBV9 with TRBJ2-5, with TRBD2 identical over 8 bases. V trimming: 2 bases; J trimming: 2 bases; junction bases outside the gene matches: 2. The CDR3 covers 14 residues. CDR1 and CDR2 from the germline V gene are SGDLS and YYNGEE. In DNA, the CDR3 is TGTGCCAGCAGCGTCGAGCGGGGGCAAGAGACCCAGTACTTC. As protein: CASSVERGQETQYF.

This chain uses TRBV5-1 with TRBJ2-2, with D maybe TRBD2 (5 bases). Trimming took 0 bases from V and 1 from J, leaving 13 bases between them. CDR3 length: 17 residues. CDR1 and CDR2 (germline): SGHRS, YFSETQ. The CDR3 DNA is TGCGCCAGCAGCTTGGTACCTAGCAGCATGAACACCGGGGAGCTGTTTTTT. It specifies CASSLVPSSMNTGELFF.

V and J are TRBV29-1 and TRBJ1-1; no reliable D call. V lost 4 bases to trimming and J lost 6 bases, with 12 bases between them. Germline V lookup: CDR1 SQVTM, CDR2 ANQGSEA. The CDR3 spans 12 residues. CDR3: CSVAQRISEAFF. For the CDR3, the DNA is TGCAGCGTTGCACAGCGGATTTCTGAAGCTTTCTTT.

The CDR3 region has the DNA TGTGCCAGCAGTTACTCCCTCAGGGCGGACTATGGCTACACCTTC. Its translation: CASSYSLRADYGYTF. This rearrangement joins TRBV6-5 to TRBJ1-2, with a possible D match to TRBD1 (5 bases). V was pared by 0 bases and J by 3 bases, with 11 bases between. CDR1 MNHEY and CDR2 SVGAGI come from the germline V gene. The length of the CDR3 is 15 residues.

V usage is TRBV7-2 and J usage is TRBJ2-3; D is perhaps TRBD2 (5 bases). The CDR3 sequence is 14 residues long. CDR1 SGHTA and CDR2 FQGNSA come from the germline V gene. The V and J ends lost 2 bases and 4 bases respectively, with 10 bases between them. In DNA, the CDR3 is TGTGCCAGCAGCTTACAGCGGCACCCAGATACGCAGTATTTT. Translation: CASSLQRHPDTQYF.

This clone has only a few counts. The chain joins TRBV6-1 to TRBJ1-1; the D is unclear. CDR1 and CDR2 from the germline V gene are MNHNS and SASEGT. This CDR3 is built from 13 residues. V shed 2 bases and J shed 0 bases, with 4 bases lying between them. The CDR3: CASSESLNTEAFF. CDR3 in DNA: TGTGCCAGCAGTGAATCTCTGAACACTGAAGCTTTCTTT.

The CDR3 spells CASSPEAGAQPQHF. CDR3 bases: TGTGCCAGCAGCCCAGAGGCAGGGGCCCAGCCCCAGCATTTT. The chain combines TRBV11-1 with TRBJ1-5; D is possibly TRBD1 (6 bases). CDR3 length equals 14 residues. CDR1 and CDR2 from the germline V gene are SGHAT and FQDESV (reference sequence). V was shortened by 5 bases and J by 7 bases, with 15 bases between the two germline ends.

V usage is TRBV5-8 and J usage is TRBJ1-4; unclear D gene. The V gene lost 5 bases and the J gene lost 8 bases, with 16 bases spanning the gap. The CDR3 sequence is 14 residues long. Germline assignment: CDR1 SGHTS and CDR2 YDEGEE. This CDR3 is CASRFGLSREKLFF. The CDR3 DNA is TGTGCCAGCAGGTTTGGACTCTCCAGGGAAAAACTGTTTTTT. The whole variable domain, remainder taken from reference TRBV5-8 and TRBJ1-4, is EAGVTQSPTHLIKTRGQQATLRCSPISGHTSVYWYQQALGLGLQFLLWYDEGEERNRGNFPPRFSGRQFPNYSSELNVNALELEDSALYLCASRFGLSREKLFFGSGTQLSVL.

This clone turned up a few times. This chain uses TRBV27 with TRBJ1-5; D gene ambiguous. The CDR3 runs to 13 residues. Per the germline V gene, CDR1 is MNHEY and CDR2 is SMNVEV (reference sequence). The V and J ends lost 8 bases and 7 bases respectively, with 15 bases between them. CDR3 residues: CASGEGPGQPQHF. CDR3 in DNA: TGTGCCAGCGGGGAGGGCCCGGGACAGCCCCAGCATTTT.

The chain recombines TRBV18 with TRBJ2-4, with TRBD2 as a possible D gene (5 bases). V lost 3 bases, J lost 1 base, and 13 bases lay in between. CDR3 length: 16 residues. The germline V gene has CDR1 KGHSH and CDR2 LQKENI. The CDR3 sequence: CASSPPGRGAKNIQYF. The CDR3 DNA sequence: TGTGCCAGCTCACCCCCGGGCCGAGGGGCCAAAAACATTCAGTACTTC.

V usage is TRBV4-1 and J usage is TRBJ2-7, with TRBD2 matching 7 bases. The CDR3 extends over 15 amino acids. Germline trimming cut 0 bases from V and 1 base from J; bases unmatched to any gene: 3. Looked up from germline, CDR1 is MGHRA and CDR2 is YSYEKL. CDR3 nucleotides: TGCGCCAGCAGCCAAGATGGGAGGGAATCCTACGAGCAGTACTTC. Encoded protein: CASSQDGRESYEQYF.

The chain is built from TRBV12-3 or TRBV12-4 and TRBJ1-2, with TRBD1 matching over 7 bases. V shed 5 bases and J 8 bases; nucleotides not matched to a gene: 8. The CDR3 has 13 residues. In DNA, the CDR3 is TGTGCCAGCAGTCCCACAGGGGCAGAGGGCTACACCTTC. Encoded protein: CASSPTGAEGYTF.

The V gene is TRBV5-1, the J gene TRBJ2-2, with TRBD2 matching 8 bases. V was clipped by 1 base and J by 7 bases; unmatched bases: 9. In germline, CDR1 is SGHRS, CDR2 YFSETQ. This CDR3 comprises 16 residues. The CDR3 protein is CASSLSLSGGNGELFF. The CDR3 nucleotides are TGCGCCAGCAGCTTGTCCCTGAGCGGGGGTAACGGGGAGCTGTTTTTT.

The V gene is TRBV4-2, the J gene TRBJ2-1, with D possibly matching TRBD2 (5 bases). CDR1 and CDR2 from the germline V gene are LGHNA and YNFKEQ. Trimming left V 4 bases short and J 5 bases short, with 12 bases between. The CDR3 is 14 amino acids. The CDR3, as DNA: TGTGCCAGCAGCCTCGGACTGAACGACAATGAGCAGTTCTTC. Amino acids: CASSLGLNDNEQFF.

V and J are TRBV28 and TRBJ1-3; no firm D call. With 6 bases removed from V and 0 bases from J, the gap between germline ends came to 6 bases. This CDR3 has 13 amino acids. Germline CDR1 and CDR2: MDHEN and SYDVKM. CDR3 amino acids: CASRIYSGNTIYF. The CDR3 DNA follows: TGTGCCAGCAGAATTTACTCTGGAAACACCATATATTTT.

The genes are TRBV5-1 and TRBJ2-2; TRBD1 aligns across 8 bases. This CDR3 region has 15 residues. The germline V gene has CDR1 SGHRS and CDR2 YFSETQ. Trimming removed 0 bases from V and 6 bases from J; junction bases left unmatched: 4. The CDR3 DNA sequence: TGCGCCAGCAGCTTGGCAGGGGGCGCTTCCGGGGAGCTGTTTTTT. It codes for CASSLAGGASGELFF.

The J gene is TRBJ1-2, the V gene TRBV4-1; D unclear. Germline V gene lookup returns CDR1 MGHRA and CDR2 YSYEKL. Trimming cost V 0 bases and J 0 bases, with 8 bases left between them. This CDR3 region has 15 residues. CDR3 nucleotides: TGCGCCAGCAGCCAAGAGAGTACAGCTAACTATGGCTACACCTTC. This sequence encodes CASSQESTANYGYTF.

V gene TRBV20-1 combines with J gene TRBJ2-1; TRBD1 is a possible D gene (6 bases). Trimming took off 6 bases at V and 9 bases at J, with 12 bases between the two ends. This CDR3 region has 11 residues. CDR1 is DFQATT and CDR2 is SNEGSKA in the germline V gene (reference sequence). The CDR3 DNA reads as TGCAGTGCAATTACCAGGGGTGAGCAGTTCTTC. This gives the protein CSAITRGEQFF.

This chain links TRBV10-3 with TRBJ1-5; weak D call: TRBD1 (5 bases). Germline V gene data show CDR1 as ENHRY and CDR2 as SYGVKD. The V end lost 0 bases, the J end lost 2 bases, and 11 bases lay between the germline ends. The CDR3 consists of 16 residues. The CDR3 nucleotides are TGTGCCATCAGTGAGTCTGGCAGGGCTGGCAATCAGCCCCAGCATTTT. It translates to CAISESGRAGNQPQHF.

This clone was counted a single time. The rearrangement joins TRBV10-2 to TRBJ1-1; D uncertain. The germline V gene has CDR1 WSHSY and CDR2 SAAADI. V was cut by 0 bases and J by 8 bases, with 7 bases left in between. The CDR3 spans 12 residues. The CDR3 sequence: CASSESSREAFF. The CDR3 DNA sequence: TGCGCCAGCAGTGAGTCGTCTAGAGAAGCTTTCTTT.

The genes are TRBV7-9 and TRBJ2-7, with D possibly being TRBD1 (6 bases). V was trimmed by 3 bases and J by 5 bases, leaving 8 bases between them. The CDR3 has 12 residues. Germline V gives CDR1 SEHNR, CDR2 FQNEAQ (reference sequence). For the CDR3, the DNA is TGTGCCAGCAGCTTCAGGGGACACGAGCAGTACTTC. Translation gives CASSFRGHEQYF.

V gene TRBV18 combines with J gene TRBJ1-2; D might be TRBD1 (5 bases). The CDR3 contains 14 residues. The V end lost 3 bases, the J end lost 4 bases, and 12 bases lay between the germline ends. Germline CDR1 KGHSH, CDR2 LQKENI. CDR3 nucleotide sequence: TGTGCCAGCTCACCCATGACAGAGAGCTATGGCTACACCTTC. Amino acid sequence: CASSPMTESYGYTF. Using reference TRBV18 and TRBJ1-2 for the parts outside the CDR3, the full variable domain is NAGVMQNPRHLVRRRGQEARLRCSPMKGHSHVYWYRQLPEEGLKFMVYLQKENIIDESGMPKERFSAEFPKEGPSILRIQQVVRGDSAAYFCASSPMTESYGYTFGSGTRLTVV.

The rearrangement links TRBV11-1 to TRBJ2-3, with 9 bases aligning to TRBD2. J gave up 2 bases and V 5 bases, and 8 bases lay outside the gene matches. Germline V CDR1 and CDR2: SGHAT, FQDESV (reference sequence). The CDR3 extends over 16 amino acids. The CDR3 loop reads CASSPLLAGPTDTQYF. The DNA for the CDR3 is TGTGCCAGCAGCCCGTTACTAGCGGGCCCCACAGATACGCAGTATTTT.

This clone occurred once. The V gene is TRBV15, the J gene TRBJ1-3; the D is unclear. Germline V gene data show CDR1 as LNHNV and CDR2 as YYDKDF (reference sequence). The CDR3 extends over 16 amino acids. V was shortened by 1 base and J by 3 bases, with 13 bases between the two germline ends. CDR3 protein: CATSRALATSGNTIYF. The CDR3 DNA reads as TGTGCCACCAGCAGAGCGCTAGCGACGAGTGGAAACACCATATATTTT.

This clone was observed a few times. The rearrangement uses TRBV4-2 and TRBJ1-5; the D is unclear. Germline loops: CDR1 LGHNA, CDR2 YNFKEQ. The V and J ends lost 2 bases and 0 bases respectively, with 8 bases between them. The CDR3 runs 15 residues. The CDR3 DNA sequence: TGTGCCAGCAGCCAACACAGTAATAGCAATCAGCCCCAGCATTTT. Amino acids: CASSQHSNSNQPQHF.

This chain joins TRBV7-2 and TRBJ1-2; the D gene is possibly TRBD1 (6 bases). The CDR3 is made up of 16 amino acids. Looked up from germline, CDR1 is SGHTA and CDR2 is FQGNSA. V was trimmed by 3 bases and J by 2 bases, leaving 16 bases between them. The CDR3 reads CASSFRGAGANYGYTF. The CDR3 region has the DNA TGTGCCAGCAGCTTCCGGGGGGCAGGGGCAAACTATGGCTACACCTTC. Full variable domain (missing parts from reference TRBV7-2 and TRBJ1-2): GAGVSQSPSNKVTEKGKDVELRCDPISGHTALYWYRQSLGQGLEFLIYFQGNSAPDKSGLPSDRFSAERTGGSVSTLTIQRTQQEDSAVYLCASSFRGAGANYGYTFGSGTRLTVV.